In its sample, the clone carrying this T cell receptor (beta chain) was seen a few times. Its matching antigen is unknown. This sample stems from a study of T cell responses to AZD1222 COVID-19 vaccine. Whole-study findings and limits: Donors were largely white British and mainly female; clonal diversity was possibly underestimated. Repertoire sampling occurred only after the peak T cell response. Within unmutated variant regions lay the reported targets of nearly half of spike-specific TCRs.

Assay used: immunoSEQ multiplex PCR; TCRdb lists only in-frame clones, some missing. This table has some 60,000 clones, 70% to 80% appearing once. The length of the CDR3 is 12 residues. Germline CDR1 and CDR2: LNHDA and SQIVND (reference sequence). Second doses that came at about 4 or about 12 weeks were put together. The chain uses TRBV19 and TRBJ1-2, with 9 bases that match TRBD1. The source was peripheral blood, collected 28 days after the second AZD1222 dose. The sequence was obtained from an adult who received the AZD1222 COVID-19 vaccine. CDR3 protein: CAVLDRGYGYTF. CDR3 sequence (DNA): TGTGCAGTGCTGGACAGGGGTTATGGCTACACCTTC.